This T cell receptor (beta chain) was recovered during a study of neurological immune-mediated disorders. V was trimmed by 4 bases and J by 5 bases, leaving 12 bases between them. Germline V CDR1 and CDR2: SQVTM, ANQGSEA. The CDR3 sequence is 12 residues long. With 10-nucleotide random UMIs included, cDNA was synthesized by 5'RACE. The authors obtained over 160 million TCR-beta sequences from 15-18 subjects per sequencing run. In TCRdb, the 5' RACE reads were re-called with MiXCR into one record per CDR3 protein. The data show tens of thousands of distinct CDR3 sequences, with more than 12% seen just once and roughly 3.4% held by the top ten. This clonotype was recorded at least ten times.

Sequencing was performed on CD4+ T cells from blood. V gene TRBV29-1 combines with J gene TRBJ2-7; no clear D. The origin of this receptor is a woman aged 55-70 years with HTLV-1-associated myelopathy (HAM/TSP). CDR3 amino acids: CSVGFGNHEQYF. The DNA of the CDR3 is TGCAGCGTTGGTTTCGGAAACCACGAGCAGTACTTC.